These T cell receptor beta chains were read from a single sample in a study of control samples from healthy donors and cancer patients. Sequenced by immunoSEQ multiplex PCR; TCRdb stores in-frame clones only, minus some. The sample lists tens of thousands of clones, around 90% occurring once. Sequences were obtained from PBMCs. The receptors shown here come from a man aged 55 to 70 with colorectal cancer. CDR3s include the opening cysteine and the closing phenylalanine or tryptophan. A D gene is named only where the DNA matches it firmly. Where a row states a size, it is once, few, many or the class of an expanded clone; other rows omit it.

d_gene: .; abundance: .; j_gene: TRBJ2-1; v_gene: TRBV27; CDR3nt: TGTGCCAGCACCCTTACAGGTTATGCGGATGAGCAGTTCTTC; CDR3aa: CASTLTGYADEQFF
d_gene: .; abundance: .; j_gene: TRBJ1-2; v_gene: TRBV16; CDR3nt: TGTGCCAGCAGCCACTCCCCTTCGCCGAGGGGTGGGTATGGCTACACCTTC; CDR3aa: CASSHSPSPRGGYGYTF
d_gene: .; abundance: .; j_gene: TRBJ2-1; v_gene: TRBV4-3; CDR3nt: TGCGCCAGCAGCCATGGGGGCTTTCCTAACTCCTACAATGAGCAGTTCTTC; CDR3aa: CASSHGGFPNSYNEQFF
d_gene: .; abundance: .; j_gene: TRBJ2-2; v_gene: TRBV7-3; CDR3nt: TGTGCCAGCAGTACTAGGGGTGGCGGGGAGCTGTTTTTT; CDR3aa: CASSTRGGGELFF
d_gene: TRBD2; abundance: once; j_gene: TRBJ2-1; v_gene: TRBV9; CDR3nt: TGTGCCAGCAGCCCCTACCGGGCTAGCGGGGGGACTGAGCAGTTCTTC; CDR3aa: CASSPYRASGGTEQFF
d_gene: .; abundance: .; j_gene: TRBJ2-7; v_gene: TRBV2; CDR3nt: TGTGCCAGCAGTGAACGGCGGCAGGGTAAGAACGAGCAGTACTTC; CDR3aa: CASSERRQGKNEQYF
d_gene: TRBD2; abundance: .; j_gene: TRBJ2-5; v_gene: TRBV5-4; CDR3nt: TGTGCCAGCAGCTTGGAGCGGGGGCCCAAAGAGACCCAGTACTTC; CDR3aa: CASSLERGPKETQYF
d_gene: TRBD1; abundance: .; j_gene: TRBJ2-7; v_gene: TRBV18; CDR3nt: TGTGCCAGCTCACCTCCGGGACAGATCTCCTACGAGCAGTACTTC; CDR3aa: CASSPPGQISYEQYF
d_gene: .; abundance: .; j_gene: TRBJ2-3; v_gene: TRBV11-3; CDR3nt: TGTGCCAGCAGCGGACAGTCAGATACGCAGTATTTT; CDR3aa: CASSGQSDTQYF
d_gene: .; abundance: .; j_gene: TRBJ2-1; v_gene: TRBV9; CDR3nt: TGTGCCAGCAACTGTACTGGCGGACAGGGAGGGCTTAGCTCCTACAATGAGCAGTTCTTC; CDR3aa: CASNCTGGQGGLSSYNEQFF
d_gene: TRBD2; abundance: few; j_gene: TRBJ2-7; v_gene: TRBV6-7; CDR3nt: TGTGCCAGCAGTTACTCACGACTAGCTCTTATTTTGGAGCAGTACTTC; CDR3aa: CASSYSRLALILEQYF
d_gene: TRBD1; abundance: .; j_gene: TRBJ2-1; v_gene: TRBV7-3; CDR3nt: TGTGCCAGCAGCCCGGGACAGGGCTCCTACAATGAGCAGTTCTTC; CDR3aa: CASSPGQGSYNEQFF
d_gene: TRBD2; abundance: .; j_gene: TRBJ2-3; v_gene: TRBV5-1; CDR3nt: TGCGCCAGCAGCTCCCCACTAGCGGGGACCACAGATACGCAGTATTTT; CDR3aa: CASSSPLAGTTDTQYF
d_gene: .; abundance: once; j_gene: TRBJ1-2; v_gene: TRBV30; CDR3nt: TGTGCCTGGAGCCGGGAACCAATGTCGAACTATGGCTACACCTTC; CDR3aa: CAWSREPMSNYGYTF
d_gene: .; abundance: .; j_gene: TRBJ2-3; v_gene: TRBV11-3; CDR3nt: TGTGCCAGCAGCTTTCGAGATACGCAGTATTTT; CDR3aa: CASSFRDTQYF
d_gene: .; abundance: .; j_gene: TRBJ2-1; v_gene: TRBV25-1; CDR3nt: TGTGCCAGCAGTGGGACACCCGAGCAGTTCTTC; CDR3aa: CASSGTPEQFF
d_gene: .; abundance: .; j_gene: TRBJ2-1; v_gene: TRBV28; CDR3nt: TGTGCCAGCAGACCCGTTGACAGGTACAATGAGCAGTTCTTC; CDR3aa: CASRPVDRYNEQFF
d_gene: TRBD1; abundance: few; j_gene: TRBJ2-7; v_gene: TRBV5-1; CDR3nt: TGCGCCAGCAGCTTGGAGGGGACAGGACTTCTCTACGAGCAGTACTTC; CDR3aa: CASSLEGTGLLYEQYF
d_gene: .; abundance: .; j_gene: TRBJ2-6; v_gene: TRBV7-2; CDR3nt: TGTGCCAGCAGCTTAGGTTCATTCTCTGGGGCCAACGTCCTGACTTTC; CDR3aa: CASSLGSFSGANVLTF
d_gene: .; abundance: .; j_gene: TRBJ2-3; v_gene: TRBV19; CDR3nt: TGTGCCAGTACCCCCGACGGGAACCCTAGCACAGATACGCAGTATTTT; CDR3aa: CASTPDGNPSTDTQYF
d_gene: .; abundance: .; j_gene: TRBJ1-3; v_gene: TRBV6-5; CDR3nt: TGTGCCAGCAGTTACTCCCCGGATCGTGGAAACACCATATATTTT; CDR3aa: CASSYSPDRGNTIYF
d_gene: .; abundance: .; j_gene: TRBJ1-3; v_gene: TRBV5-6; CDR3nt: TGTGCCAGCAGCCCACGGAGGCGGGGAAACACCATATATTTT; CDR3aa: CASSPRRRGNTIYF
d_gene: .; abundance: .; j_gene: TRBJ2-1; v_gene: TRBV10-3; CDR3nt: TGTGCCATCAGTGAGTCGGGACTCCTTCACAATGAGCAGTTCTTC; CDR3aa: CAISESGLLHNEQFF
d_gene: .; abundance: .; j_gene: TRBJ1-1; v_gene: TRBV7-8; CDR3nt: TGTGCCAGCAGCGGGGGTTTGCAGGCGGTAACTGAAGCTTTCTTT; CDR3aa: CASSGGLQAVTEAFF
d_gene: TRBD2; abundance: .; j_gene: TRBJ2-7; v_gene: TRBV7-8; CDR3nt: TGTGCCAGCAGCCCAGCATTAGCGGGGCGGCAGTACTTC; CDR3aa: CASSPALAGRQYF
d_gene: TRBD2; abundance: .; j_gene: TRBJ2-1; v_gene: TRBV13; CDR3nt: TGTGCCAGCAGCTTAGGCCTAATTCCCGGGAGGACCCATGAGCAGTTCTTC; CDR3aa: CASSLGLIPGRTHEQFF
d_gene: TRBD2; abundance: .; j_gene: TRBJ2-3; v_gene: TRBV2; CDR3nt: TGTGCCAGCAAACGGGGTAGCGGGGGGACAGATACGCAGTATTTT; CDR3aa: CASKRGSGGTDTQYF
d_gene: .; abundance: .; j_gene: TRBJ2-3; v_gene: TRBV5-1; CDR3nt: TGCGCCAGCGGCGTTCAAGGGAGCACAGATACGCAGTATTTT; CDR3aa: CASGVQGSTDTQYF
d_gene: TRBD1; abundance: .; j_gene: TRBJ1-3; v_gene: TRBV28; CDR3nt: TGTGCCAGCAGTCTGGACAGGGCTGGAAACACCATATATTTT; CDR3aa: CASSLDRAGNTIYF
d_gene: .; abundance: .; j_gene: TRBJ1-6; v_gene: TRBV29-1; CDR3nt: TGCAGCGTATCCGGGGGGGTTAATTCACCCCTCCACTTT; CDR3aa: CSVSGGVNSPLHF
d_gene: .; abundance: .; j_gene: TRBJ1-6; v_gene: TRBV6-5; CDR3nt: TGTGCCAGCAGGGCACATACTAATAATTCACCCCTCCACTTT; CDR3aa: CASRAHTNNSPLHF
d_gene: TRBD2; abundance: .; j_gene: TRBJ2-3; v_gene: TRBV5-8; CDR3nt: TGTGCCAGCAGCTTGTCACTAGCGGGGACCACAGATACGCAGTATTTT; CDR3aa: CASSLSLAGTTDTQYF
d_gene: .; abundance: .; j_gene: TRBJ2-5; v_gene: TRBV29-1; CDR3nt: TGCCGCCCGCGGGGCGCCGGGAATCAAGAGACCCAGTACTTC; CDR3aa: CRPRGAGNQETQYF
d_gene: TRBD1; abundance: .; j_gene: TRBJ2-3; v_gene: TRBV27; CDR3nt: TGTGCCAGCAGGCACCCGGGACAGGGGGCGGCAGATACGCAGTATTTT; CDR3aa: CASRHPGQGAADTQYF
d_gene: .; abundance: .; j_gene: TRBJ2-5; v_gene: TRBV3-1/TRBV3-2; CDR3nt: TGTGCCAGCAGCCAAGTAACGGGGACCCAGTACTTC; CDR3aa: CASSQVTGTQYF
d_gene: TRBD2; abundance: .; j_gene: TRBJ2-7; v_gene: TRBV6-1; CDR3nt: TGTGCCAGCAGTGAAGAACTAGCGGGGCTGTACGAGCAGTACTTC; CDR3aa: CASSEELAGLYEQYF
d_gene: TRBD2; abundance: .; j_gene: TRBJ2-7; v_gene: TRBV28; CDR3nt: TGTGCCAGCAGTTCCCCGAGGGCTAGCGGGGGGGCCTTTTACGAGCAGTACTTC; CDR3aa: CASSSPRASGGAFYEQYF
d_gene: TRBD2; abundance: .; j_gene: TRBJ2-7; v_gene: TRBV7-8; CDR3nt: TGTGCCAGCAGCCCAAGGACTAGCGGCAGCTCCTACGAGCAGTACTTC; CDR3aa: CASSPRTSGSSYEQYF
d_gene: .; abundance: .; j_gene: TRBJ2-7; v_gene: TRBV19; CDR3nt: TGTGCCAGTAGTATGGGGCGAGCCAGGGGAGAAGGGGGTGCCTACGAGCAGTACTTC; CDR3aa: CASSMGRARGEGGAYEQYF
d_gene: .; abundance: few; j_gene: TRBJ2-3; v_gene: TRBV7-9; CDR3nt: TGTGCCAGCAGCTCACCGGCAGATACGCAGTATTTT; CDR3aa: CASSSPADTQYF